These 9 T cell receptor beta chains share one sample of origin, sequenced in a study of memory CD8 T cells in hepatitis C reinfection. Noted time point: peak reinfection, 3 to 8 weeks after reinfection detection. Sorted cells were sequenced directly ex vivo without any in vitro expansion. TCRdb keeps only in-frame clones here, not all; method: immunoSEQ multiplex PCR. The sample gives over 35,000 clones, approximately 90% of which show up once; 1.2% is in the top ten. The specimen was naive CD8+ T cells sorted from blood. These receptors originate from a man between 18 and 35 years old with hepatitis C virus infection.

V usage is TRBV27 and J usage is TRBJ2-7; the match to TRBD1 covers 10 bases. Germline V gene lookup returns CDR1 MNHEY and CDR2 SMNVEV (reference sequence). V lost 3 bases to trimming and J lost 2 bases; unmatched junction nucleotides: 7. This CDR3 has 16 amino acids. The CDR3 is CASSFTGTGVTYEQYF. The CDR3 coding sequence is TGTGCCAGCAGTTTCACGGGGACAGGGGTTACCTACGAGCAGTACTTC.

This sequence joins TRBV4-1 and TRBJ2-1; TRBD2 might be the D (5 bases). The CDR3 is 16 residues long. V dropped 0 bases and J dropped 8 bases, with 17 bases sitting between them. Germline CDR1 MGHRA, CDR2 YSYEKL. The CDR3 loop reads CASSQDRGSAIHEQFF. The CDR3 DNA reads as TGCGCCAGCAGCCAAGATCGGGGTAGCGCCATCCATGAGCAGTTCTTC.

The rearrangement joins TRBV28 to TRBJ2-1; 9 nucleotides agree with TRBD2. The CDR3 is 15 residues long. V gave up 3 bases and J gave up 7 bases; unmatched junction bases: 7. Germline CDR1 reads MDHEN; CDR2 reads SYDVKM. CDR3 bases: TGTGCCAGCAGTTTGCAAATAGCGGGAGTTAATGAGCAGTTCTTC. Its translation is CASSLQIAGVNEQFF.

This clone showed up just once. This chain uses TRBV19 with TRBJ2-3; tentatively, D is TRBD2 (6 bases). V lost 8 bases to trimming and J lost 2 bases, with 14 bases between them. Per germline, CDR1 LNHDA and CDR2 SQIVND (reference sequence). The CDR3 covers 14 residues. CDR3 loop: CASSSEGITDTQYF. CDR3 in DNA: TGTGCCAGTTCTAGCGAGGGAATCACAGATACGCAGTATTTT.

The chain employs TRBV11-2 and TRBJ2-2; TRBD2 aligns across 7 bases. Germline CDR1 and CDR2: SGHAT and FQNNGV. V shed 5 bases, J shed 6 bases, and the junction held 12 bases outside the gene matches. The CDR3 is 16 amino acids. Written as DNA, the CDR3 is TGTGCCAGCAGCCCCCCGGGAATGGCGGGAGCCGGGGAGCTGTTTTTT. This translates into CASSPPGMAGAGELFF.

The J gene is TRBJ1-6, the V gene TRBV5-5, with 8 bases matching TRBD1. This CDR3 comprises 14 residues. V dropped 0 bases and J dropped 9; count of bases not matched to a gene: 2. Per germline, CDR1 SGHKS and CDR2 YYEKEE (reference sequence). This CDR3 is CASSLGTGISPLHF. CDR3 sequence (DNA): TGTGCCAGCAGCTTGGGGACAGGGATTTCACCCCTCCACTTT.

The V gene is TRBV7-2, the J gene TRBJ1-1, with D possibly matching TRBD1 (6 bases). The CDR3 contains 13 residues. The V gene's germline CDR1 is SGHTA and CDR2 FQGNSA. Trimming shortened V by 1 base and J by 5 bases, and 8 bases separated the two germline ends. The CDR3 region is CASSLEGVTEAFF. CDR3 in DNA: TGTGCCAGCAGCTTAGAGGGGGTTACTGAAGCTTTCTTT.

The rearrangement joins TRBV7-9 to TRBJ2-5; D remains ambiguous. V lost 2 bases and J 1 base, leaving 8 bases between the germline ends. The CDR3 is made up of 14 amino acids. CDR1 and CDR2 (germline): SEHNR, FQNEAQ (reference sequence). The CDR3 spells CASSLWSTQETQYF. The CDR3 DNA is TGTGCCAGCAGCTTATGGAGCACCCAAGAGACCCAGTACTTC.

The gene calls are TRBV19 and TRBJ2-2, with no clear D. CDR1 and CDR2 from the germline V gene are LNHDA and SQIVND (reference sequence). V was pared by 1 base and J by 7 bases, with 4 bases between. The CDR3 is 12 amino acids. The CDR3 sequence is CASSIGGGELFF. DNA for the CDR3: TGTGCCAGTAGTATAGGAGGCGGGGAGCTGTTTTTT.